Shown below are 32 T cell receptor beta chains from a single sample sequenced in a study of control samples from healthy donors and cancer patients. The protocol was immunoSEQ multiplex PCR, while the TCRdb copy is restricted to in-frame clones and leaves out a portion. The top ten clones hold roughly 1.6% of a sample with about 28,000 clones, approximately 87% of them seen once. The specimen sequenced was PBMCs. The source is a woman aged 40 to 50 with lung cancer.

The chain has TRBV3-1 (or the pseudogene TRBV3-2) and TRBJ2-5; perhaps D is TRBD1 or TRBD2 (5 bases each). Per the germline V gene, CDR1 is LGHDT and CDR2 is YNNKEL (reference sequence). V was clipped by 6 bases and J by 5 bases, with 10 bases between them. The CDR3 covers 12 residues. CDR3 sequence reads: CASSGGGETQYF. The CDR3 region has the DNA TGTGCCAGCAGTGGGGGTGGGGAGACCCAGTACTTC.

The chain recombines TRBV7-9 with TRBJ1-3, with D unresolved. CDR1 and CDR2 (germline): SEHNR, FQNEAQ (reference sequence). There are 15 residues in the CDR3. V was shortened by 3 bases and J by 0 bases, with 9 bases between the two germline ends. The CDR3 here is CASSLSGNSGNTIYF. The CDR3 DNA reads TGTGCCAGCAGCTTGTCTGGGAACTCTGGAAACACCATATATTTT.

V usage is TRBV15 and J usage is TRBJ1-1, with D possibly TRBD1 on 6 matching bases. This CDR3 is built from 12 residues. The V end lost 4 bases, the J end lost 7 bases, and 10 bases lay between the germline ends. The germline CDR1 and CDR2 sequences are LNHNV and YYDKDF (reference sequence). CDR3: CATSNRGREAFF. DNA for the CDR3: TGTGCCACCAGCAATCGGGGGCGTGAAGCTTTCTTT.

V and J are TRBV15 and TRBJ2-5, with TRBD1 matching 7 bases. CDR1 is LNHNV, CDR2 YYDKDF, per germline (reference sequence). V was pared by 5 bases and J by 5 bases, with 11 bases of the junction left unmatched. This CDR3 region has 15 residues. This chain's CDR3 is CATSGRTGSYETQYF. The CDR3 DNA reads as TGTGCCACCAGCGGACGGACAGGATCATACGAGACCCAGTACTTC.

This chain connects TRBV28 to TRBJ2-1, with TRBD1 as a possible D gene (7 bases). CDR3 length: 15 residues. Germline CDR1 reads MDHEN; CDR2 reads SYDVKM. The V gene lost 5 bases and the J gene lost 3 bases, with 14 bases spanning the gap. CDR3 loop: CASSNRGGVYNEQFF. The CDR3 coding sequence is TGTGCCAGCAGTAACAGGGGAGGAGTCTACAATGAGCAGTTCTTC. Full variable domain (outside the CDR3, taken from reference TRBV28 and TRBJ2-1): DVKVTQSSRYLVKRTGEKVFLECVQDMDHENMFWYRQDPGLGLRLIYFSYDVKMKEKGDIPEGYSVSREKKERFSLILESASTNQTSMYLCASSNRGGVYNEQFFGPGTRLTVL.

This clone was found once. In nucleotides, the CDR3 is TGTGCCAGTGGACTAGCGGGGAGGTACGAGCAGTACTTC. This translates into CASGLAGRYEQYF. This chain links TRBV3-1 (or the pseudogene TRBV3-2) with TRBJ2-7, with TRBD2 identical over 12 bases. J was trimmed by 4 bases and V by 9 bases; bases with no gene match: 4. Germline CDR1 is LGHDT and CDR2 is YNNKEL (reference sequence). This CDR3 is built from 13 residues.

By share of the sample, this clone is medium-sized (0.01 to 0.1%). This CDR3 reads CASSLSGVNSPLHF. The CDR3 DNA is TGTGCCAGCAGTTTATCAGGGGTTAATTCACCCCTCCACTTT. The rearrangement uses TRBV28 and TRBJ1-6; TRBD1 is a possible D gene (6 bases). The CDR3 covers 14 residues. Trimming took off 1 base at V and 6 bases at J, with 7 bases between the two ends. The germline gives CDR1 MDHEN, CDR2 SYDVKM.

The chain joins TRBV30 to TRBJ2-3; D could derive from TRBD1 or TRBD2 (6 bases each). Germline assignment: CDR1 GTSNPN and CDR2 SVGIG (reference sequence). With 7 bases removed from V and 1 base from J, the gap between germline ends came to 12 bases. This CDR3 spans 13 amino acids. The CDR3 coding sequence is TGTGCCTCTATTAGGGGGGGCACAGATACGCAGTATTTT. Residues: CASIRGGTDTQYF.

V usage is TRBV7-9 and J usage is TRBJ2-5; 9 bases align to TRBD1. CDR1 is SEHNR, CDR2 FQNEAQ, per germline (reference sequence). V lost 1 base and J lost 3; bases outside the gene matches: 3. The CDR3 spans 15 residues. CDR3 protein: CASSLGDRDEETQYF. The DNA for the CDR3 is TGTGCCAGCAGCTTAGGGGACAGGGACGAAGAGACCCAGTACTTC.

CDR3 in DNA: TGTGCCAGCAGTGAGGGGGATACCGGGGAGCTGTTTTTT. It specifies CASSEGDTGELFF. The chain recombines TRBV6-1 with TRBJ2-2, with D perhaps matching TRBD1 or TRBD2 (5 bases each). CDR3 length equals 13 residues. Germline V gene sequence: CDR1 MNHNS, CDR2 SASEGT. V shed 3 bases and J shed 5 bases, with 7 bases lying between them.

This chain links TRBV11-2 with TRBJ2-5; tentatively, D is TRBD2 (6 bases). Germline V lookup: CDR1 SGHAT, CDR2 FQNNGV. The CDR3 length is 12 residues. The ends were cut back, 6 bases at V and 1 base at J, with 6 bases in the middle. CDR3: CASRLAQETQYF. CDR3 sequence (DNA): TGTGCCAGCAGACTAGCCCAAGAGACCCAGTACTTC.

The CDR3 bases are TGTGCCAGCAGTTTCACAGGGTCGAGCGAGCAGTACTTC. Its translation is CASSFTGSSEQYF. This sequence joins TRBV27 and TRBJ2-7; D is perhaps TRBD1 (6 bases). This CDR3 has 13 amino acids. Germline V gene data show CDR1 as MNHEY and CDR2 as SMNVEV (reference sequence). Trimming shortened V by 3 bases and J by 6 bases, and 12 bases separated the two germline ends.

This chain connects TRBV6-5 to TRBJ1-1; the D is unclear. CDR3 length: 15 amino acids. The germline V gene has CDR1 MNHEY and CDR2 SVGAGI. The V gene lost 0 bases and the J gene lost 4 bases, with 12 bases spanning the gap. CDR3 in amino acids: CASSYSFQRGTEAFF. In nucleotides, the CDR3 is TGTGCCAGCAGTTACTCGTTTCAGCGAGGCACTGAAGCTTTCTTT.

The chain is built from TRBV2 and TRBJ2-3; D is tentatively TRBD1 or TRBD2 (5 bases each). With 7 bases removed from V and 8 bases from J, the gap between germline ends came to 16 bases. The V gene's germline CDR1 is SNHLY and CDR2 FYNNEI. The CDR3 runs 13 residues. CDR3 sequence reads: CASTTGTVGTQYF. The CDR3, as DNA: TGTGCCAGCACCACGGGGACCGTGGGTACGCAGTATTTT.

This chain uses TRBV3-1 (or the pseudogene TRBV3-2) with TRBJ1-3; 8 positions agree with TRBD1. This CDR3 has 13 amino acids. The germline gives CDR1 LGHDT, CDR2 YNNKEL (reference sequence). Trimming took 4 bases from V and 6 from J; bases not matched to a gene: 2. The CDR3 region has the DNA TGTGCCAGCAGCCTGGGACAGGCAAACACCATATATTTT. Translation gives CASSLGQANTIYF.

This clone was found once. This chain connects TRBV5-4 to TRBJ2-5; tentatively, D is TRBD1 or TRBD2 (5 bases each). Trimming cost V 4 bases and J 1 base, with 8 bases left between them. Germline V gene sequence: CDR1 SGHNT, CDR2 YYREEE (reference sequence). The CDR3 is 13 amino acids. This CDR3 reads CASSRDPQETQYF. CDR3 coding DNA: TGTGCCAGCAGCCGGGACCCCCAAGAGACCCAGTACTTC.

The chain couples TRBV5-4 to TRBJ1-1; no reliable D call. The CDR3 sequence is 16 residues long. The V gene lost 4 bases and the J gene lost 5 bases, with 21 bases spanning the gap. Germline CDR1 SGHNT, CDR2 YYREEE (reference sequence). CDR3 region: CASSKEITVYGTEAFF. The CDR3 nucleotides read TGTGCCAGCAGCAAGGAAATAACAGTTTATGGTACTGAAGCTTTCTTT.

J is TRBJ1-2 and V is TRBV5-4, with D possibly TRBD1 on 6 matching bases. Per germline, CDR1 SGHNT and CDR2 YYREEE (reference sequence). Trimming took 2 bases from V and 4 from J, leaving 18 bases between them. The CDR3 totals 16 residues. This chain's CDR3 is CASSLSRTAVAYGYTF. The CDR3 DNA follows: TGTGCCAGCAGCTTATCACGGACAGCCGTCGCCTATGGCTACACCTTC.

This clone was seen just once. This sequence joins TRBV3-1 (or the pseudogene TRBV3-2) and TRBJ2-3; 12 bases agree with TRBD2. This CDR3 spans 15 amino acids. After removal of 4 bases from V and 8 bases from J, the junction contained 7 bases not matched to a gene. Looked up from germline, CDR1 is LGHDT and CDR2 is YNNKEL (reference sequence). CDR3 residues: CASSRLAGARATQYF. The CDR3 region has the DNA TGTGCCAGCAGCCGACTAGCGGGGGCGAGGGCTACGCAGTATTTT.

In DNA form, the CDR3 reads TGTGCCAGCAGCTTAGGGGGTCTGACGTCCGGAAACACCATATATTTT. Its translation is CASSLGGLTSGNTIYF. The rearrangement links TRBV7-9 to TRBJ1-3; no definite D call. The V end lost 1 base, the J end lost 4 bases, and 14 bases lay between the germline ends. This CDR3 comprises 16 residues. Germline CDR1 reads SEHNR; CDR2 reads FQNEAQ (reference sequence).

This clone was counted between two and nine times. The chain links TRBV9 to TRBJ2-7, with 12 bases matching TRBD1. The ends lost 4 bases at V and 5 bases at J; junction bases unmatched: 7. This CDR3 is built from 15 residues. Germline-derived CDR1 and CDR2 are SGDLS and YYNGEE. DNA for the CDR3: TGTGCCAGCAGCCCTTCTGGGACAGGGGGCCACGAGCAGTACTTC. Translated, it gives CASSPSGTGGHEQYF.

The chain combines TRBV19 with TRBJ2-1; 8 positions match TRBD1. Germline CDR1 and CDR2: LNHDA and SQIVND (reference sequence). V was clipped by 5 bases and J by 6 bases; unmatched bases: 12. The CDR3 is 16 residues long. The CDR3: CASSEWTGNGVNEQFF. The CDR3 bases are TGTGCCAGTAGTGAATGGACAGGGAACGGAGTCAATGAGCAGTTCTTC.

This clone was seen only a few times. This chain uses TRBV11-3 with TRBJ2-5, with 8 bases identical to TRBD2. The germline gives CDR1 SGHNT, CDR2 YENEEA. The CDR3 contains 17 residues. V shed 3 bases and J 0 bases; nucleotides not matched to a gene: 9. CDR3 region: CASSFETSGIYQETQYF. In DNA form, the CDR3 reads TGTGCCAGCAGCTTTGAAACTAGCGGAATCTACCAAGAGACCCAGTACTTC.

This clone has just one count. The chain's CDR3 is CASSYPGTYEQYF. The CDR3 coding sequence is TGTGCCAGCAGTTACCCCGGAACTTACGAGCAGTACTTC. V gene TRBV6-6 combines with J gene TRBJ2-7, with D unresolved. The CDR3 is 13 residues long. Germline V gene lookup returns CDR1 MNHNY and CDR2 SVGAGI (reference sequence). V was shortened by 2 bases and J by 4 bases, with 9 bases between the two germline ends.

This clone has more than one count but fewer than ten. The chain carries TRBV18 and TRBJ1-1; D call uncertain. Germline V gene data show CDR1 as KGHSH and CDR2 as LQKENI. Between the trimmed V and J ends, which lost 3 bases and 1 base, there was a span of 21 bases. This CDR3 spans 18 amino acids. For the CDR3, the DNA is TGTGCCAGCTCACCGACTCTTGCAGGCGGGTTCGGGAACACTGAAGCTTTCTTT. This sequence encodes CASSPTLAGGFGNTEAFF.

This clone was detected only a few times. The chain is built from TRBV7-9 and TRBJ1-1; D is undetermined. Germline V gene lookup returns CDR1 SEHNR and CDR2 FQNEAQ (reference sequence). V lost 3 bases and J lost 1, with 9 bases in between. The CDR3 covers 14 residues. The CDR3 is CASSFSNENTEAFF. As DNA, the CDR3 is TGTGCCAGCAGCTTCAGTAATGAGAACACTGAAGCTTTCTTT.

In its sample, this clone was seen once. The CDR3 spells CASSFRDRGSPLHF. The DNA of the CDR3 is TGTGCCAGCAGCTTTAGGGACAGGGGCTCACCCCTCCACTTT. The rearrangement uses TRBV5-4 and TRBJ1-6; 10 bases line up with TRBD1. This CDR3 comprises 14 residues. Unmatched junction bases numbered 3, after V lost 2 bases and J lost 10 bases. The germline V gene has CDR1 SGHNT and CDR2 YYREEE (reference sequence).

The chain links TRBV6-5 to TRBJ1-2; 9 positions agree with TRBD1. V lost 5 bases, J lost 8 bases, and 12 bases stayed unmatched. The CDR3 contains 15 residues. Germline assignment: CDR1 MNHEY and CDR2 SVGAGI. The DNA for the CDR3 is TGTGCCAGCAGTCCACCCGGGACAGGGTATCTCGGCTACACCTTC. Its translation: CASSPPGTGYLGYTF.

This clone was seen a few times. The gene calls are TRBV3-1 (or the pseudogene TRBV3-2) and TRBJ1-5; unclear D gene. CDR1 is LGHDT and CDR2 is YNNKEL in the germline V gene (reference sequence). Trimming shortened V by 5 bases and J by 0 bases, and 11 bases separated the two germline ends. CDR3 length: 15 amino acids. CDR3 DNA: TGTGCCAGCAGCGCTGACTGGGATAGCAATCAGCCCCAGCATTTT. Protein: CASSADWDSNQPQHF.

This clone was detected a few times. The rearrangement joins TRBV7-6 to TRBJ1-6, with D possibly matching TRBD1 (6 bases). Trimming cost V 1 base and J 7 bases, with 14 bases left between them. The CDR3 extends over 16 amino acids. Germline assignment: CDR1 SGHVS and CDR2 FNYEAQ. CDR3 in DNA: TGTGCCAGCAGCTTAGGAGGTCAGGGGCTGAATTCACCCCTCCACTTT. This gives the protein CASSLGGQGLNSPLHF.

The chain has TRBV13 and TRBJ2-7; a weak D match, TRBD2 (7 bases). Germline loops: CDR1 PRHDT, CDR2 FYEKMQ (reference sequence). The CDR3 sequence is 13 residues long. V lost 7 bases and J lost 6, with 16 bases in between. The CDR3 DNA reads as TGTGCCAGCACCTTTCGGGGGGCTAGCGAGCAGTACTTC. Its protein product is CASTFRGASEQYF.

CDR3 DNA: TGCAGCGTTGCGGCCAGGGCTAACTATGGCTACACCTTC. Its translation is CSVAARANYGYTF. The V call is TRBV29-1, the J call TRBJ1-2; D may be TRBD1 (5 bases). V was shortened by 4 bases and J by 0 bases, with 9 bases between the two germline ends. The CDR3 loop spans 13 amino acids. Germline V gives CDR1 SQVTM, CDR2 ANQGSEA.